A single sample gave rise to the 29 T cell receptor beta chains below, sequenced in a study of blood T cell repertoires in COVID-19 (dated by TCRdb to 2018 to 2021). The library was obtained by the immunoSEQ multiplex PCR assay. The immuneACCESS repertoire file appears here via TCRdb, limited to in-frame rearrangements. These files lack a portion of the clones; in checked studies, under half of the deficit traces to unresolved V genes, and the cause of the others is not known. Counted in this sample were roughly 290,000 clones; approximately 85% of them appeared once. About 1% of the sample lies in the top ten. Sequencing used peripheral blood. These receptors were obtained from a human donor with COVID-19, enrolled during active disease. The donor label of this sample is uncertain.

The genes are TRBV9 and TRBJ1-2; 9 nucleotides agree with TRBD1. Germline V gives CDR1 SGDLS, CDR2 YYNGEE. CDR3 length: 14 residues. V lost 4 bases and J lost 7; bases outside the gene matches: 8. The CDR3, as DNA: TGTGCCAGCAGCCTAACAGGGGGCGAGTCTGGCTACACCTTC. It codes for CASSLTGGESGYTF.

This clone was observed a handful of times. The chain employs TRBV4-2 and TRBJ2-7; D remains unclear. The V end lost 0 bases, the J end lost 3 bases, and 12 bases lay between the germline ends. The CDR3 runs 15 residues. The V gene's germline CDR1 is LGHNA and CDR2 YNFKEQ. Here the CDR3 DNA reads TGTGCCAGCAGCCAAGATCGGCCGACAAACTACGAGCAGTACTTC. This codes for CASSQDRPTNYEQYF.

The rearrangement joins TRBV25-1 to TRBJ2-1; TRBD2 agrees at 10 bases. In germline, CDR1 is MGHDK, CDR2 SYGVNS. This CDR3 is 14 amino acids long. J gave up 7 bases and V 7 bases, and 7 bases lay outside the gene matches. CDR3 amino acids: CASTPISGRNEQFF. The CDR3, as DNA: TGTGCCAGCACGCCCATTAGCGGGAGGAATGAGCAGTTCTTC.

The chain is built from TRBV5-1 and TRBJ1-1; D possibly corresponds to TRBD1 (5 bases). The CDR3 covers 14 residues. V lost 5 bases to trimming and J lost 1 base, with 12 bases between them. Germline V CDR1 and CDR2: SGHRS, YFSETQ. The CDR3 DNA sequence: TGCGCCAGCAGAATAGGACATACGAACACTGAAGCTTTCTTT. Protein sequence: CASRIGHTNTEAFF.

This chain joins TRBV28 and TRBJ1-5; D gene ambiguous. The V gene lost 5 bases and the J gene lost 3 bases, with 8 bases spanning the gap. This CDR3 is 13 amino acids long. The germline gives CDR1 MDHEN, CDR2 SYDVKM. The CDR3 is CASSRGYNQPQHF. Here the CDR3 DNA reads TGTGCCAGCAGTCGGGGATACAATCAGCCCCAGCATTTT.

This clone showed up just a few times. The CDR3 DNA reads TGTGCCAGTTTGGACACAGGGGGCCGGTCTTATTCACCCCTCCACTTT. It yields the protein CASLDTGGRSYSPLHF. The V call is TRBV27, the J call TRBJ1-6, with 9 bases aligning to TRBD1. The V gene's germline CDR1 is MNHEY and CDR2 SMNVEV (reference sequence). This CDR3 comprises 16 residues. Unmatched junction bases numbered 14, after V lost 9 bases and J lost 8 bases.

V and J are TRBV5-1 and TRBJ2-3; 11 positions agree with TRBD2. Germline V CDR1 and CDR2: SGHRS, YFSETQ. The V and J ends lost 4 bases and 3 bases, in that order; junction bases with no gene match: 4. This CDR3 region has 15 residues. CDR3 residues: CASSHSSGRTDTQYF. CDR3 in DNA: TGCGCCAGCAGCCACTCTAGCGGGAGGACAGATACGCAGTATTTT.

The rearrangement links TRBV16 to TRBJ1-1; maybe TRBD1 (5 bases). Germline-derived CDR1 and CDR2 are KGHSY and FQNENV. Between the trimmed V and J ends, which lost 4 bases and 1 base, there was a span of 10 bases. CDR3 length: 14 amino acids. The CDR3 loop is CASSPYQGNTEAFF. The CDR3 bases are TGTGCCAGCAGCCCCTATCAGGGGAACACTGAAGCTTTCTTT.

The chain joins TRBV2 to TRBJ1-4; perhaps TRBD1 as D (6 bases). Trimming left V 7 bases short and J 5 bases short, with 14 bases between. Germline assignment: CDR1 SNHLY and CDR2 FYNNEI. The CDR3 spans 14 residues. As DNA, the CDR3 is TGTGCCAGCAATTCTCAGGGGACAAATGAAAAACTGTTTTTT. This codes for CASNSQGTNEKLFF.

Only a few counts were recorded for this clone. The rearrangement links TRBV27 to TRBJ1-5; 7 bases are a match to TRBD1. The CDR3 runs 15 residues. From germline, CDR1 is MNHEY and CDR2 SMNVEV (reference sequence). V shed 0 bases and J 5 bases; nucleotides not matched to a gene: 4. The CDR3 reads CASSLSHRGDQPQHF. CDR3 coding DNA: TGTGCCAGCAGTTTATCCCACAGGGGTGATCAGCCCCAGCATTTT.

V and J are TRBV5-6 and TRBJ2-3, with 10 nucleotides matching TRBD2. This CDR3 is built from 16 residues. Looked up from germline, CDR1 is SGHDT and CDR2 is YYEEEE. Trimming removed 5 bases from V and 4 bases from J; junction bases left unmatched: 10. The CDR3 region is CASRYPSGSIADTQYF. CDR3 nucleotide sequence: TGTGCCAGCAGATACCCTAGCGGGAGTATCGCAGATACGCAGTATTTT.

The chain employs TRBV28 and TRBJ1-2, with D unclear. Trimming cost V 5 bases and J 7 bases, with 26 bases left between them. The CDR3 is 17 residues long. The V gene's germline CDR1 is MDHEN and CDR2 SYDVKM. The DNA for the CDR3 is TGTGCCAGCAGTGCGCCCGGGAGGACGGTAGGCTATGGTGGCTACACCTTC. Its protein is CASSAPGRTVGYGGYTF.

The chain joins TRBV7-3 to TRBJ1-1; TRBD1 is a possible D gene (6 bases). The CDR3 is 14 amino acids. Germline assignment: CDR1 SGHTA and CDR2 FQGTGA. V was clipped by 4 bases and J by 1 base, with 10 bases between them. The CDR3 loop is CASSSGQPNTEAFF. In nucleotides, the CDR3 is TGTGCCAGCAGCTCGGGACAACCGAACACTGAAGCTTTCTTT.

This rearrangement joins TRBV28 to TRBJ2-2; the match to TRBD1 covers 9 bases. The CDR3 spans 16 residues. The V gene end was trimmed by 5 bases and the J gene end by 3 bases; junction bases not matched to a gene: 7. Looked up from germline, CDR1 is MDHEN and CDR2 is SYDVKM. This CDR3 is CASSPGTGWDTGELFF. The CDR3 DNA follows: TGTGCCAGCAGTCCGGGGACAGGGTGGGACACCGGGGAGCTGTTTTTT.

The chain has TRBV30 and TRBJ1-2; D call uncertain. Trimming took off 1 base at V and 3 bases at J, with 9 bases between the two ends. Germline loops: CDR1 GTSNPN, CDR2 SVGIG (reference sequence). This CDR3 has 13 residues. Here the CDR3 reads CAWSELSYYGYTF. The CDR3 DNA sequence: TGTGCCTGGAGTGAGCTTTCATACTATGGCTACACCTTC.

This CDR3 reads CASSLDRLADQETQYF. Here the CDR3 DNA reads TGTGCCAGCAGCTTAGACAGACTAGCGGACCAAGAGACCCAGTACTTC. The chain combines TRBV11-1 with TRBJ2-5, with TRBD2 identical over 9 bases. Losses at the gene ends were 1 base for V and 0 bases for J; bases not matched to a gene: 3. The germline gives CDR1 SGHAT, CDR2 FQDESV (reference sequence). This CDR3 contains 16 residues.

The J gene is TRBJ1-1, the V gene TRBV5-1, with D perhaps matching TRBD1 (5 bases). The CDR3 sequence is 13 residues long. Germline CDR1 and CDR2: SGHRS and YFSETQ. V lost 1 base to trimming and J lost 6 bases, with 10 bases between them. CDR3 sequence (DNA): TGCGCCAGCAGCTTGAGGGGTGGAGCTGAAGCTTTCTTT. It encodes CASSLRGGAEAFF. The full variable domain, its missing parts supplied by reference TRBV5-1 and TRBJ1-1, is KAGVTQTPRYLIKTRGQQVTLSCSPISGHRSVSWYQQTPGQGLQFLFEYFSETQRNKGNFPGRFSGRQFSNSRSEMNVSTLELGDSALYLCASSLRGGAEAFFGQGTRLTVV.

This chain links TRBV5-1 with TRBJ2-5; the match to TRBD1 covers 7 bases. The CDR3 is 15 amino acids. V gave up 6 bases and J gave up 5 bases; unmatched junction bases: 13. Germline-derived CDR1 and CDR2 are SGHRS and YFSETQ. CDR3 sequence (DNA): TGCGCCAGCACCCTTAGAGAGGGGGCCCATGAGACCCAGTACTTC. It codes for CASTLREGAHETQYF.

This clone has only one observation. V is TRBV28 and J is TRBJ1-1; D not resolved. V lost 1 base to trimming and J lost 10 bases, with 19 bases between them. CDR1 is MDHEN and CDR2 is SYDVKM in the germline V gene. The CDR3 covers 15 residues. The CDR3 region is CASSLSHGIVVGAFF. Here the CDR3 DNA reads TGTGCCAGCAGTTTATCTCACGGGATTGTGGTTGGAGCTTTCTTT.

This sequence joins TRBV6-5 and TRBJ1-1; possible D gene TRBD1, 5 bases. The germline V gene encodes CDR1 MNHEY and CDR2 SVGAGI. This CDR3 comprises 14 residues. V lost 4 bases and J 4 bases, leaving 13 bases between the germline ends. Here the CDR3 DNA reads TGTGCCAGCAGTTTGTGGGGAAGGGGCACTGAAGCTTTCTTT. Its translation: CASSLWGRGTEAFF.

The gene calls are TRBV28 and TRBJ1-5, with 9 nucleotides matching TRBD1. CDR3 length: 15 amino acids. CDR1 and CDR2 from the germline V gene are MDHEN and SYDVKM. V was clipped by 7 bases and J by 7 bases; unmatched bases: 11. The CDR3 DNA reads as TGTGCCAGCACCCTGGGACAGGGTCTCGTACAGCCCCAGCATTTT. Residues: CASTLGQGLVQPQHF.

CDR3 amino acids: CASSPSPGGGAANEQYF. In DNA, the CDR3 is TGCGCCAGCAGCCCATCCCCCGGGGGGGGAGCGGCCAACGAGCAGTACTTC. The chain employs TRBV5-1 and TRBJ2-7; 8 bases agree with TRBD2. J gave up 5 bases and V 4 bases, and 17 bases lay outside the gene matches. CDR1 and CDR2 from the germline V gene are SGHRS and YFSETQ. There are 17 residues in the CDR3.

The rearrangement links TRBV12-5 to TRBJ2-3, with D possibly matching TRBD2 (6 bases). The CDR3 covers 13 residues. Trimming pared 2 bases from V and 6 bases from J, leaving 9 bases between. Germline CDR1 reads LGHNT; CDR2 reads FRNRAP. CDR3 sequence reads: CASGLTRGDTQYF. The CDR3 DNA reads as TGTGCTAGTGGTTTGACACGGGGGGATACGCAGTATTTT.

The DNA of the CDR3 is TGTGCCGCCGGACGGCGGGAGCACGGCTACACCTTC. Translated: CAAGRREHGYTF. This chain connects TRBV19 to TRBJ1-2; no clear D. The CDR3 is made up of 12 amino acids. The germline V gene encodes CDR1 LNHDA and CDR2 SQIVND (reference sequence). Trimming removed 11 bases at V and 8 bases at J, with 18 bases between.

CDR3 region: CASSLEGQSDQPQHF. For the CDR3, the DNA is TGTGCCAGCAGCTTAGAGGGGCAGAGCGATCAGCCCCAGCATTTT. The chain is built from TRBV7-2 and TRBJ1-5, with D perhaps TRBD1 (5 bases). From germline, CDR1 is SGHTA and CDR2 FQGNSA. This CDR3 has 15 residues. V dropped 1 base and J dropped 5 bases, with 12 bases sitting between them.

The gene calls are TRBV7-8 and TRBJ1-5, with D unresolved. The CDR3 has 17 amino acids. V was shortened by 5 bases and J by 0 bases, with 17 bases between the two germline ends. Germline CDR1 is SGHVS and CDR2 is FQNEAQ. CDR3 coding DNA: TGTGCCAGCAGCCCCATCGTTGAGGGAGATAGCAATCAGCCCCAGCATTTT. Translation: CASSPIVEGDSNQPQHF. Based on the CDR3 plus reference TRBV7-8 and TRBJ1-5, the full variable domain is GAGVSQSPRYKVAKRGQDVALRCDPISGHVSLFWYQQALGQGPEFLTYFQNEAQLDKSGLPSDRFFAERPEGSVSTLKIQRTQQEDSAVYLCASSPIVEGDSNQPQHFGDGTRLSIL.

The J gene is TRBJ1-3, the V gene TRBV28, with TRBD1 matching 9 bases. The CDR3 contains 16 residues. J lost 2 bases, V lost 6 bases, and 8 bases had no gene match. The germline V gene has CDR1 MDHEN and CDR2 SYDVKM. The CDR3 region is CASRLRTGDPGNTIYF. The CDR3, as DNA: TGTGCCAGCAGACTCCGGACAGGGGACCCTGGAAACACCATATATTTT. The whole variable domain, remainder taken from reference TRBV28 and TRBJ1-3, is DVKVTQSSRYLVKRTGEKVFLECVQDMDHENMFWYRQDPGLGLRLIYFSYDVKMKEKGDIPEGYSVSREKKERFSLILESASTNQTSMYLCASRLRTGDPGNTIYFGEGSWLTVV.

This chain's CDR3 is CAWSVRDPGGYTF. DNA of the CDR3: TGTGCCTGGAGTGTACGAGACCCAGGAGGCTACACCTTC. The rearrangement uses TRBV30 and TRBJ1-2, with D hard to call. The V gene lost 0 bases and the J gene lost 8 bases, with 13 bases spanning the gap. The germline CDR1 and CDR2 sequences are GTSNPN and SVGIG (reference sequence). The CDR3 loop spans 13 amino acids.

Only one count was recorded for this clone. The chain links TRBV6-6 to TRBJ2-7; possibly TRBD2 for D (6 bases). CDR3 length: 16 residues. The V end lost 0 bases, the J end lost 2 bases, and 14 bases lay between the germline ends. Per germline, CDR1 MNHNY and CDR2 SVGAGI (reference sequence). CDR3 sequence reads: CASSYSPPGATYEQYF. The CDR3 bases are TGTGCCAGCAGTTACTCACCCCCGGGAGCAACCTACGAGCAGTACTTC.